A selection of T cell receptor beta chains follows, all from one sample in a study of radiotherapy plus CTLA-4 blockade in lung cancer. Clones were read by immunoSEQ multiplex PCR, and TCRdb kept only the in-frame ones, dropping some. The repertoire consists of about 32,000 clones, with 60% to 85% occurring once and the leading ten covering 13% to 15%. Sequences were derived from peripheral blood, sampled from a patient treated with radiotherapy plus ipilimumab. These receptors all come from a human donor with non-small cell lung cancer that progressed on radiotherapy plus ipilimumab. Each CDR3 is given with its conserved first and last residue. The D gene is left open where the match is weak. For some rows the clone size is stated as once, few or many, or as a class when expanded; others skip it.

j_gene: TRBJ2-3
v_gene: TRBV7-3
d_gene: TRBD1
abundance: few
CDR3nt: TGTGCCAGCAGGGCACAGGGGGCTCCCACAGATACGCAGTATTTT
CDR3aa: CASRAQGAPTDTQYF

j_gene: TRBJ2-5
v_gene: TRBV7-9
d_gene: TRBD2
abundance: -
CDR3nt: TGTGCCAGCAGCCCCCGGACTAGCGGGAGGGCCGGGGAGACCCAGTACTTC
CDR3aa: CASSPRTSGRAGETQYF

j_gene: TRBJ1-2
v_gene: TRBV2
d_gene: -
abundance: -
CDR3nt: TGTGCCAGCAGTGTAGATTCCCAGAGCTATGGCTACACCTTC
CDR3aa: CASSVDSQSYGYTF

j_gene: TRBJ1-1
v_gene: TRBV10-3
d_gene: -
abundance: -
CDR3nt: TGTGCCATCAGTGAGTCGGCCTCCCCCCGGGCCACTGAAGCTTTCTTT
CDR3aa: CAISESASPRATEAFF

j_gene: TRBJ1-5
v_gene: TRBV28
d_gene: -
abundance: once
CDR3nt: TGTGCCAGCAGCCAACCTAGGGGACGCAATCAGCCCCAGCATTTT
CDR3aa: CASSQPRGRNQPQHF

j_gene: TRBJ2-1
v_gene: TRBV5-1
d_gene: TRBD2
abundance: -
CDR3nt: TGCGCCAGCAGCCACTATAGCGGGGGAGCAGGGAATGAGCAGTTCTTC
CDR3aa: CASSHYSGGAGNEQFF

j_gene: TRBJ2-7
v_gene: TRBV7-9
d_gene: TRBD1
abundance: -
CDR3nt: TGTGCCAGCAGCTCCTTCGGCGGTGGGACAGGGACCTACGAGCAGTACTTC
CDR3aa: CASSSFGGGTGTYEQYF

j_gene: TRBJ1-1
v_gene: TRBV28
d_gene: -
abundance: -
CDR3nt: TGTGCCAGCAGTTCACCCCGACAGGTTCGCACTGAAGCTTTCTTT
CDR3aa: CASSSPRQVRTEAFF

j_gene: TRBJ2-2
v_gene: TRBV11-2
d_gene: -
abundance: -
CDR3nt: TGTGCCAGCAGACCGACCGGGGGAACCGGGGAGCTGTTTTTT
CDR3aa: CASRPTGGTGELFF

j_gene: TRBJ2-3
v_gene: TRBV5-4
d_gene: -
abundance: few
CDR3nt: TGTGCCAGCAGCTTGGCCGGTAGCGGCGGATTAGATACGCAGTATTTT
CDR3aa: CASSLAGSGGLDTQYF

j_gene: TRBJ2-2
v_gene: TRBV6-1
d_gene: -
abundance: -
CDR3nt: TGTGCCAGCAGTTTCGGGACGCGGGACGGGGAGCTGTTTTTT
CDR3aa: CASSFGTRDGELFF

j_gene: TRBJ2-1
v_gene: TRBV30
d_gene: -
abundance: -
CDR3nt: TGTGCCTGGAGTGTAGGTTTCGGAGGCAATGAGCAGTTCTTC
CDR3aa: CAWSVGFGGNEQFF

j_gene: TRBJ2-1
v_gene: TRBV29-1
d_gene: TRBD1
abundance: few
CDR3nt: TGCAGCGCCGGGACAGGGGTTAGTTACAATGAGCAGTTCTTC
CDR3aa: CSAGTGVSYNEQFF

j_gene: TRBJ1-5
v_gene: TRBV6-6
d_gene: TRBD1
abundance: once
CDR3nt: TGTGCCACCCAGGGGGCGATTAATCAGCCCCAGCATTTT
CDR3aa: CATQGAINQPQHF

j_gene: TRBJ2-4
v_gene: TRBV6-6
d_gene: TRBD2
abundance: once
CDR3nt: TGTGCCAGCAGTTATCTAGCGGACCAAAACATTCAGTACTTC
CDR3aa: CASSYLADQNIQYF

j_gene: TRBJ1-5
v_gene: TRBV28
d_gene: -
abundance: -
CDR3nt: TGTGCCAGCAGTTGGGGATCCGAGCCCCAGCATTTT
CDR3aa: CASSWGSEPQHF

j_gene: TRBJ2-2
v_gene: TRBV9
d_gene: -
abundance: -
CDR3nt: TGTGCCAGCAGCGTGGGGAACCAGCTCGGGGAGCTGTTTTTT
CDR3aa: CASSVGNQLGELFF

j_gene: TRBJ1-1
v_gene: TRBV9
d_gene: -
abundance: -
CDR3nt: TGTGCCAGCAGCAGAGGAGGGGTCGTGGCTGAAGCTTTCTTT
CDR3aa: CASSRGGVVAEAFF

j_gene: TRBJ2-1
v_gene: TRBV4-3
d_gene: TRBD2
abundance: few
CDR3nt: TGCGCCAGCAGCCGTAGCGGGGGGGCCGCTTACAATGAGCAGTTCTTC
CDR3aa: CASSRSGGAAYNEQFF

j_gene: TRBJ1-3
v_gene: TRBV18
d_gene: -
abundance: -
CDR3nt: TGTGCCAGCTCACTCATTACGGGTGACAGCGGAAACACCATATATTTT
CDR3aa: CASSLITGDSGNTIYF

j_gene: TRBJ1-5
v_gene: TRBV2
d_gene: -
abundance: -
CDR3nt: TGTGCCAGCAGTGACGAGCGCAATCAGCCCCAGCATTTT
CDR3aa: CASSDERNQPQHF

j_gene: TRBJ2-1
v_gene: TRBV11-2
d_gene: -
abundance: few
CDR3nt: TGTGCCAGCAGCACATCGGACAGAAACAATGAGCAGTTCTTC
CDR3aa: CASSTSDRNNEQFF

j_gene: TRBJ1-2
v_gene: TRBV18
d_gene: -
abundance: -
CDR3nt: TGTGCCAGCTCACCACTTAAGGGGACGAACTATGGCTACACCTTC
CDR3aa: CASSPLKGTNYGYTF

j_gene: TRBJ2-5
v_gene: TRBV21-1
d_gene: -
abundance: few
CDR3nt: TGTGCCAGCAGCAAAGAACCCAAGTACCAAGAGACCCAGTACTTC
CDR3aa: CASSKEPKYQETQYF

j_gene: TRBJ2-3
v_gene: TRBV5-4
d_gene: -
abundance: -
CDR3nt: TGTGCCAGCAGCTTTGCAGATACGCAGTATTTT
CDR3aa: CASSFADTQYF

j_gene: TRBJ2-7
v_gene: TRBV18
d_gene: -
abundance: once
CDR3nt: TGTGCCAGCTCACCGGGGACCTACGAGCAGTACTTC
CDR3aa: CASSPGTYEQYF

j_gene: TRBJ1-5
v_gene: TRBV28
d_gene: -
abundance: -
CDR3nt: TGTGCCAGCAGTTTATTGGCGGCTTATAGCAATCAGCCCCAGCATTTT
CDR3aa: CASSLLAAYSNQPQHF

j_gene: TRBJ1-5
v_gene: TRBV19
d_gene: -
abundance: once
CDR3nt: TGTGCCAGTAGTAGGGGGGCTGGTCAGCCCCAGCATTTT
CDR3aa: CASSRGAGQPQHF

j_gene: TRBJ2-2
v_gene: TRBV19
d_gene: TRBD2
abundance: -
CDR3nt: TGTGCCAGCTCATATAGCGGGAGCCCCTCCGGCACCGGGGAGCTGTTTTTT
CDR3aa: CASSYSGSPSGTGELFF

j_gene: TRBJ1-1
v_gene: TRBV11-2
d_gene: -
abundance: -
CDR3nt: TGTGCCAGCAGCTTAGACATGGGCGACCGCACTGAAGCTTTCTTT
CDR3aa: CASSLDMGDRTEAFF

j_gene: TRBJ2-7
v_gene: TRBV14
d_gene: TRBD2
abundance: -
CDR3nt: TGTGCCAGCAGCCGCGGGGGGCTAGTTGCCGAGCAGTACTTC
CDR3aa: CASSRGGLVAEQYF

j_gene: TRBJ1-5
v_gene: TRBV4-1
d_gene: -
abundance: -
CDR3nt: TGCGCCAGCAGCCAAGACTGGGACAGCAATCAGCCCCAGCATTTT
CDR3aa: CASSQDWDSNQPQHF

j_gene: TRBJ1-6
v_gene: TRBV7-6
d_gene: TRBD1
abundance: -
CDR3nt: TGTGCCAGCAGCTTAGCGGGGGGGACAGGGAATTCACCCCTCCACTTT
CDR3aa: CASSLAGGTGNSPLHF

j_gene: TRBJ2-1
v_gene: TRBV4-1
d_gene: -
abundance: -
CDR3nt: TGCGCCAGCAGCCAGGCTGGCGACAGGTACAATGAGCAGTTCTTC
CDR3aa: CASSQAGDRYNEQFF

j_gene: TRBJ1-2
v_gene: TRBV19
d_gene: -
abundance: medium-sized
CDR3nt: TGTGCCAGTAGTGCGGTCCTGTTCTATGGCTACACCTTC
CDR3aa: CASSAVLFYGYTF

j_gene: TRBJ1-2
v_gene: TRBV6-5
d_gene: -
abundance: -
CDR3nt: TGTGCCAGCAGTCCACGGACGTCGAACTATGGCTACACCTTC
CDR3aa: CASSPRTSNYGYTF

j_gene: TRBJ1-4
v_gene: TRBV5-4
d_gene: -
abundance: -
CDR3nt: TGTGCCAGCAGCTCGGGGGGAAGCGCAACTAATGAAAAACTGTTTTTT
CDR3aa: CASSSGGSATNEKLFF

j_gene: TRBJ1-4
v_gene: TRBV10-3
d_gene: -
abundance: -
CDR3nt: TGTGCCATCAGTGAGTCCTACGGGCAGAGGAATGAAAAACTGTTTTTT
CDR3aa: CAISESYGQRNEKLFF

j_gene: TRBJ2-1
v_gene: TRBV27
d_gene: -
abundance: -
CDR3nt: TGTGCCAGCAGTTTAACTGTAGGCCCCCTAGCTGAGCAGTTCTTC
CDR3aa: CASSLTVGPLAEQFF

j_gene: TRBJ2-7
v_gene: TRBV27
d_gene: -
abundance: once
CDR3nt: TGTGCCAGCAGCCCTCCGGGACTTCGTTATGCTCACGAGCAGTACTTC
CDR3aa: CASSPPGLRYAHEQYF

j_gene: TRBJ2-6
v_gene: TRBV7-7
d_gene: -
abundance: -
CDR3nt: TGTGCTAGCAGCCCACTAGCTGGGGCCAACGTCCTGACTTTC
CDR3aa: CASSPLAGANVLTF